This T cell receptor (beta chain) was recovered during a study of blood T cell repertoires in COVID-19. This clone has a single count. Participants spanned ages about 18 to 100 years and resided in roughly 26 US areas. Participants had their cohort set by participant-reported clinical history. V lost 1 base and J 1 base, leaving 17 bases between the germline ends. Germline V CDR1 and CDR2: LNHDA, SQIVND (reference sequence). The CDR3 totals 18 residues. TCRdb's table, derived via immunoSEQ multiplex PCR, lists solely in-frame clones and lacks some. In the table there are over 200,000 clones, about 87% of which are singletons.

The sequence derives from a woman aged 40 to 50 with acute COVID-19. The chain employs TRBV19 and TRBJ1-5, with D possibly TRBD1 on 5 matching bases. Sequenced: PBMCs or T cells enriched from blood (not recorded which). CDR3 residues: CASSIGSQGLFSNQPQHF. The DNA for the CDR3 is TGTGCCAGTAGTATAGGATCGCAGGGACTTTTCAGCAATCAGCCCCAGCATTTT. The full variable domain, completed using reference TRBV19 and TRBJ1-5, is DGGITQSPKYLFRKEGQNVTLSCEQNLNHDAMYWYRQDPGQGLRLIYYSQIVNDFQKGDIAEGYSVSREKKESFPLTVTSAQKNPTAFYLCASSIGSQGLFSNQPQHFGDGTRLSIL.